This is a list of T cell receptor beta chains from one sample in a study of relationships among human T cell subsets. TCRdb re-derived calls from the multiplex PCR reads in MiXCR, one entry per CDR3 protein. The sample carries about 7,300 distinct CDR3 sequences, approximately 70% recorded once. The sequenced sample was naive and transitional (CD45RA+) T cells sorted from blood. The source is a middle-aged man in good health. CDR3s include the opening cysteine and the closing phenylalanine or tryptophan. A D gene is named only where the DNA matches it firmly. Some rows mark clone size as missing; the rest say once, few, many or name a class of expanded clone.

13 | few | TRBD1 | TRBJ1-2 | TRBV7-9 | TGTGCCAGCAGCTTCCGGACAGGGAATGGCTACACCTTC | CASSFRTGNGYTF
15 | NA | NA | TRBJ2-1 | TRBV7-3 | TGTGCCAGCAGCTCTCAGACTAGCTCCTACAATGAGCAGTTCTTC | CASSSQTSSYNEQFF
16 | few | NA | TRBJ2-1 | TRBV2 | TGTGCCAGCAGTGTTCCACTAGCCGGGGTTATGGATGAGCAGTTCTTC | CASSVPLAGVMDEQFF
15 | few | NA | TRBJ1-5 | TRBV5-5 | TGTGCCAGCAGCTTCCTGTGGGATAGCAATCAGCCCCAGCATTTT | CASSFLWDSNQPQHF
14 | NA | TRBD1 | TRBJ2-1 | TRBV5-1 | TGCGCCAGCAGGTCGACAGGGCCTTACAATGAGCAGTTCTTC | CASRSTGPYNEQFF
12 | NA | NA | TRBJ1-1 | TRBV28 | TGTGCCAGCAGTCGGCCGGGGGGCCAAGCTTTCTTT | CASSRPGGQAFF
13 | NA | NA | TRBJ1-3 | TRBV7-9 | TGTGCCAGCAGCTTAACAGAAGGAAACACCATATATTTT | CASSLTEGNTIYF
16 | NA | NA | TRBJ2-3 | TRBV11-2 | TGTGCCAGCAGTCCGCACTCCATAGCTATCACAGATACGCAGTATTTT | CASSPHSIAITDTQYF
15 | NA | TRBD1 | TRBJ2-1 | TRBV2 | TGTGCCAGCAGTCGACAGGGGAACACCTACAATGAGCAGTTCTTC | CASSRQGNTYNEQFF
15 | NA | NA | TRBJ1-1 | TRBV20-1 | TGCAGTGCTAGAGATGGGTACAGGGTAATTGCTGAAGCTTTCTTT | CSARDGYRVIAEAFF
12 | few | NA | TRBJ2-7 | TRBV28 | TGTGCCAGCAGTTTAGCAGACTACGAGCAGTACTTC | CASSLADYEQYF
16 | NA | TRBD1 | TRBJ1-4 | TRBV4-2 | TGTGCCAGCAGCCAAGACTTGGGACAGTTTAATGAAAAACTGTTTTTT | CASSQDLGQFNEKLFF
14 | NA | NA | TRBJ1-1 | TRBV6-5 | TGTGCCACAACTTCACCCGGGGGGAACACTGAAGCTTTCTTT | CATTSPGGNTEAFF
14 | once | NA | TRBJ2-1 | TRBV12-3/TRBV12-4 | TGTGCCAGCACCCTCGGGGGCAGCAGCAATGAGCAGTTCTTC | CASTLGGSSNEQFF
16 | once | NA | TRBJ2-1 | TRBV6-4 | TGTGCCAGCAGCTTTGACCGTGTAATTCCTTACAATGAGCAGTTCTTC | CASSFDRVIPYNEQFF
12 | NA | NA | TRBJ2-2 | TRBV28 | TGTGCCAGCAGTAGGGGAAACGGGGAGCTGTTTTTT | CASSRGNGELFF
13 | NA | NA | TRBJ2-5 | TRBV5-6 | TGTGCCAGCAGCCTCGTGGGACAAGAGACCCAGTACTTC | CASSLVGQETQYF
11 | NA | NA | TRBJ2-5 | TRBV10-3 | TGTGCCACCCAGGGAAAAGAGACCCAGTACTTC | CATQGKETQYF
12 | medium-sized | NA | TRBJ2-7 | TRBV7-3 | TGTGCCAAACGGCCCACAGGGCCCGAGCAGTACTTC | CAKRPTGPEQYF
18 | once | TRBD2 | TRBJ2-1 | TRBV7-9 | TGTGCCAGCAGCCCTCATCGACTAGCGGGAGGTGAATACAATGAGCAGTTCTTC | CASSPHRLAGGEYNEQFF
11 | NA | NA | TRBJ1-3 | TRBV27 | TGTGCCAGCAGTGAAGGATACACCATATATTTT | CASSEGYTIYF
13 | NA | NA | TRBJ1-6 | TRBV10-2 | TGCGCCAGCAGTGAGCGGGGTAATTCACCCCTCCACTTT | CASSERGNSPLHF
15 | NA | TRBD1 | TRBJ2-7 | TRBV11-2 | TGTGCCAGCAGCTTAGTGGCGAGACAGGGCTACGAGCAGTACTTC | CASSLVARQGYEQYF
11 | once | NA | TRBJ2-7 | TRBV28 | TGTGCCAGCAGGTTGACAGGCGAGCAGTACTTC | CASRLTGEQYF
14 | few | TRBD1 | TRBJ1-6 | TRBV5-1 | TGCGCCAGCAACATGGGACAGGGACCATCACCCCTCCACTTT | CASNMGQGPSPLHF
11 | NA | NA | TRBJ1-2 | TRBV20-1 | TGCAGTTCTCGGGGAAACTATGGCTACACCTTC | CSSRGNYGYTF
15 | NA | NA | TRBJ2-7 | TRBV11-2 | TGTGCCAGCAGAGGATTTCCCGGGACTTCCTACGAGCAGTACTTC | CASRGFPGTSYEQYF